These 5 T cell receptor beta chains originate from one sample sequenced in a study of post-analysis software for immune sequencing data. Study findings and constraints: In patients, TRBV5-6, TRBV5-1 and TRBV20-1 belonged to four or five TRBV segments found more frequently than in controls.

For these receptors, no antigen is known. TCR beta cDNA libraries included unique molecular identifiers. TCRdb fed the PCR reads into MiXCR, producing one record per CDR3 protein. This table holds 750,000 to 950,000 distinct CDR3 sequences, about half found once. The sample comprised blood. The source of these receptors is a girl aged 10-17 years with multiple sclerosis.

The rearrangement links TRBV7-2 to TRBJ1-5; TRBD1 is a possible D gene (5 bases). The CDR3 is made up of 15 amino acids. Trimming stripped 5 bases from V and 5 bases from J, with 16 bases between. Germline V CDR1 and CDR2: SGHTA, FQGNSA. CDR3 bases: TGTGCCAGCAGCCCCGCCCTCGGGGGGGATCAGCCCCAGCATTTT. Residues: CASSPALGGDQPQHF. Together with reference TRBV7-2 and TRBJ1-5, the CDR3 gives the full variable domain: GAGVSQSPSNKVTEKGKDVELRCDPISGHTALYWYRQSLGQGLEFLIYFQGNSAPDKSGLPSDRFSAERTGGSVSTLTIQRTQQEDSAVYLCASSPALGGDQPQHFGDGTRLSIL.

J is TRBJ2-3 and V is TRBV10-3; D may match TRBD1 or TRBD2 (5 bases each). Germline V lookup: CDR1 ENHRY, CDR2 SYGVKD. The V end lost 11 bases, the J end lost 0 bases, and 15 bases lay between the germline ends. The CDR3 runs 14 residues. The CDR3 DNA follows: TGTGCCTCCGGGGCGGAGGCTAGCACAGATACGCAGTATTTT. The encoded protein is CASGAEASTDTQYF.

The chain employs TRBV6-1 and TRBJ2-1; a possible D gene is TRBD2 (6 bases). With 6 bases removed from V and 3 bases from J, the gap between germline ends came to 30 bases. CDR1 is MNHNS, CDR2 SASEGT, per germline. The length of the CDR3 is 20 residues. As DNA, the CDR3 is TGTGCCAGCAGCCGATGGCGGGACTCCCCCCCTAAGGGGCACTACAATGAGCAGTTCTTC. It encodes CASSRWRDSPPKGHYNEQFF.

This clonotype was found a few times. The CDR3 protein is CASSLPGALSYEQYF. The DNA for the CDR3 is TGTGCCAGCAGCTTACCGGGAGCACTCTCCTACGAGCAGTACTTC. V is TRBV11-1 and J is TRBJ2-7; D perhaps matches TRBD2 (6 bases). With 2 bases removed from V and 0 bases from J, the gap between germline ends came to 11 bases. The CDR3 loop spans 15 amino acids. Germline loops: CDR1 SGHAT, CDR2 FQDESV (reference sequence).

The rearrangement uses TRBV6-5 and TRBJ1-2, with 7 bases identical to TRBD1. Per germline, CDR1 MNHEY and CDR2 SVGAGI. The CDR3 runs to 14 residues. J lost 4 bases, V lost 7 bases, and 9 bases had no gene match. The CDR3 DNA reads TGTGCCAGCAAGGGTCTGGGACAGATCTATGGCTACACCTTC. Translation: CASKGLGQIYGYTF.